Below, 5 T cell receptor beta chains from the same sample are listed, as sequenced in a study of blood T cells in healthy people across ages. With a J-beta primer mix and a sample-barcoded 5' primer, a second PCR ran about 7 to 11 cycles. TCRdb reanalysed the 5' RACE reads using MiXCR and keeps one entry per CDR3 protein. The table shows approximately 810,000 distinct CDR3 sequences, with about 30% occurring only once. Sequences were obtained from blood. The receptors here all came from a woman aged 80 or older in good health.

The chain employs TRBV3-1 and TRBJ2-2, with 9 bases fitting TRBD1. Per germline, CDR1 LGHDT and CDR2 YNNKEL (reference sequence). The CDR3 is 17 residues long. The junction had 6 bases not matched to a gene; V was cut back by 0 bases and J by 4 bases. DNA for the CDR3: TGTGCCAGCAGCCAAGATTGGAGGGACAGGGCCACCGGGGAGCTGTTTTTT. Protein product: CASSQDWRDRATGELFF.

Ten or more counts support this clonotype. The chain uses TRBV20-1 and TRBJ2-3, with D unresolved. The CDR3 covers 15 residues. V was shortened by 6 bases and J by 0 bases, with 16 bases between the two germline ends. Germline V gene data show CDR1 as DFQATT and CDR2 as SNEGSKA (reference sequence). The DNA for the CDR3 is TGCAGTGCCCGCAGAGACCTGACCAGCACAGATACGCAGTATTTT. Translation: CSARRDLTSTDTQYF.

The chain combines TRBV18 with TRBJ2-1, with 9 bases matching TRBD1. Losses at the gene ends were 2 bases for V and 6 bases for J; bases not matched to a gene: 5. In germline, CDR1 is KGHSH, CDR2 LQKENI. The length of the CDR3 is 15 residues. CDR3 in amino acids: CASSPTGQGGNEQFF. The CDR3 nucleotides are TGTGCCAGCTCACCAACGGGACAGGGTGGCAATGAGCAGTTCTTC. The entire variable domain, with the rest obtained from reference TRBV18 and TRBJ2-1, is as follows: NAGVMQNPRHLVRRRGQEARLRCSPMKGHSHVYWYRQLPEEGLKFMVYLQKENIIDESGMPKERFSAEFPKEGPSILRIQQVVRGDSAAYFCASSPTGQGGNEQFFGPGTRLTVL.

With regard to this clonotype: At one boundary the junction diverges from the germline segment, which might be a read error. This chain joins TRBV11-2 and TRBJ1-1, with D hard to call. Germline values: CDR1 SGHAT, CDR2 FQNNGV. The CDR3 is 16 residues long. The CDR3 nucleotides are TGTGCCAACAGCTTTCATTTTTCGACGGTGAACACTGAAGCTTTCTTT. Residues: CANSFHFSTVNTEAFF.

This clonotype has a count of ten or more. J is TRBJ2-1 and V is TRBV6-2 or TRBV6-3; TRBD1 agrees at 9 bases. The germline CDR1 and CDR2 sequences are MNHEY and SVGEGT. The CDR3 loop spans 15 amino acids. J gave up 6 bases and V 6 bases, and 9 bases lay outside the gene matches. CDR3 loop: CASSPWDRDGNEQFF. For the CDR3, the DNA is TGTGCCAGCAGCCCTTGGGACAGGGATGGCAATGAGCAGTTCTTC.